This T cell receptor beta chain was identified in a study of CD8 T cells in Susac syndrome (dated by TCRdb to between 2018 and 2021). In terms of the full investigation: The study used repertoire sequencing to test whether antigen drove CD8+ T cell activation and differentiation in Susac syndrome. CD8+ T cell repertoire clonality was compared between about 12 healthy donors, approximately 14 Susac syndrome patients and approximately 16 multiple sclerosis patients.

Points the paper makes about the study in general: The study acknowledged that relatively few individuals were included in the TCR sequencing and HLA analysis.

Peripheral blood CD8+ and CD4+ T cells from healthy donors, Susac syndrome patients and multiple sclerosis patients were profiled using high-throughput TCR beta sequencing. The multiple sclerosis controls were treatment-naive patients whose relapsing-remitting disease, either stable or active, fulfilled the revised McDonald criteria. Bulk CD8+ and CD4+ T cells were purified by magnetic negative isolation, whereas CD8+ TEMRA cells were enriched by FACS. Blood was collected in EDTA tubes and processed within 24 hours, with PBMCs isolated through density gradient centrifugation. PBMCs intended for TCR sequencing were cryopreserved in liquid nitrogen and were subsequently thawed in a 37 degrees C water bath. Purity of sorted or isolated CD4+, CD8+ and CD8+ TEMRA cells was at least 90%. RNA was extracted using the RNeasy kit, and about 0.5 to 1 ug of the RNA was reverse transcribed with random hexamers. TCR beta CDR3 regions were amplified with the immunoSEQ multiplex PCR assay covering 54 Vbeta and 13 Jbeta segments. PCR amplification bias was corrected using a synthetic template baseline for primer optimization and computational correction. From the authors' description of their analysis: Only productive sequences were kept, with reads annotated to V, D and J genes according to IMGT and analyzed in immunoSEQ Analyzer. Clonality was calculated as one minus the Shannon entropy normalized by log2 of the number of productive unique sequences. For each patient and control, public and private clones were evaluated within the 100 most prevalent clones. Clones were defined as Susac-specific if absent from the healthy and MS cohorts, from approximately 1,100 published viral clones and from other ImmuneACCESS disease sequences. TCRdb cleaned the public reads at Q25 with fastp, built clones with MiXCR and kept in-frame beta chains. Identical CDR3 protein sequences are pooled into one entry, listed with their most common genes and DNA. TCRdb, not the original authors, processed these V and J calls. The sample table lists around 200,000 distinct CDR3 sequences, 80% to 95% of them with a count of one. The ten largest clones add up to around 0.14% of the sample.

The CDR3 spans 17 residues, from the cysteine through the phenylalanine. Only the CDR3 region is kept as DNA, spanning 51 bases read in frame from base 1. V lost 8 bases and J lost 0 bases, and the count of bases not matched to a germline gene is 11. As concerns this clonotype: Its binding antigen is unknown. Base qualities are missing; no much larger clone stands one base away.

Sequencing was done on a sample of CD8+ T cells from PBMCs. The rearrangement combines TRBV12-3 or TRBV12-4 with TRBJ2-2; 8 bases in between match TRBD2. This TCR was recovered from a human donor with multiple sclerosis. CDR3 sequence: CASPGGGSTTNTGELFF. The sequenced DNA is TGTGCCAGCCCCGGGGGGGGCAGCACGACGAACACCGGGGAGCTGTTTTTT.